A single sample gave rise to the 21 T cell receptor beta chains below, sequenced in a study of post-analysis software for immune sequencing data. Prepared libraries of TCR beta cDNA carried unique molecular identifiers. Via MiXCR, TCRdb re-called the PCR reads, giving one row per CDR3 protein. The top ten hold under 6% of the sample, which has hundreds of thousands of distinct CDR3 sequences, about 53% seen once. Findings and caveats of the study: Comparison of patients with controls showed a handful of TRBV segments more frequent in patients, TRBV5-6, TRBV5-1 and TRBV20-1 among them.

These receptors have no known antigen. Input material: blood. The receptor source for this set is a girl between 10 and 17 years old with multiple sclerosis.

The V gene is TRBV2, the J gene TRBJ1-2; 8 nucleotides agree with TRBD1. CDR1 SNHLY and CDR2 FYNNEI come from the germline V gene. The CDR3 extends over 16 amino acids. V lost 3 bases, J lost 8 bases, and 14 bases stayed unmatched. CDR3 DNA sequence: TGTGCCAGCAGTGACCCTGACAGGGGCACTGATGAGGGCTACACCTTC. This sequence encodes CASSDPDRGTDEGYTF.

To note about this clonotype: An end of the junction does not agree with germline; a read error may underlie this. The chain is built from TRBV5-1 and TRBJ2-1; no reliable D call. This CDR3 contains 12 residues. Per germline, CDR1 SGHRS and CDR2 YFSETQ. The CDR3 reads CASSLELNEQFF. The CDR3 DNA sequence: TGTGCCAGCAGCTTAGAGTTGAATGAGCAGTTCTTC.

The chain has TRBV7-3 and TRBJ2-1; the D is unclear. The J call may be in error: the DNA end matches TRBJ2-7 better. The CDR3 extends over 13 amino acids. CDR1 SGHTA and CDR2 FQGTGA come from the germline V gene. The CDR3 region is CASSESQENEQYF. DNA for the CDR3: TGTGCCAGCAGCGAAAGTCAGGAAAATGAGCAGTACTTC.

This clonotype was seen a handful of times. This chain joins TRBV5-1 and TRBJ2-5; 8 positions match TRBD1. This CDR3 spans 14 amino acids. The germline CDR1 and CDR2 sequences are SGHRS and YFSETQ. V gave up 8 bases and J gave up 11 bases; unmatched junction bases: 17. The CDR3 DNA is TGCGCCAGTCGTAGGACAGGGCTTCAGGGGGAGCAGTACTTC. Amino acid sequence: CASRRTGLQGEQYF.

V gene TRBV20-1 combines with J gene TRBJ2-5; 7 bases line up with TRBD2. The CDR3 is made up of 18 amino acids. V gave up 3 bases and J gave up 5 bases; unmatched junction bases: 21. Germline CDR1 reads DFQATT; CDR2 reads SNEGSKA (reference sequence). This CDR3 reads CSARIPLLAVGPGETQYF. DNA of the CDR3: TGCAGTGCTAGGATCCCCCTCCTAGCGGTGGGCCCCGGGGAGACCCAGTACTTC.

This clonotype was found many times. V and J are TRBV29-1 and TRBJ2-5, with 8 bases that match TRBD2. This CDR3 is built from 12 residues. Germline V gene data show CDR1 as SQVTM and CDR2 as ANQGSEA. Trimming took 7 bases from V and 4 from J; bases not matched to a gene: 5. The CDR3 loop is CSAAGAGETQYF. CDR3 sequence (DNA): TGCAGCGCAGCGGGGGCTGGAGAGACCCAGTACTTC.

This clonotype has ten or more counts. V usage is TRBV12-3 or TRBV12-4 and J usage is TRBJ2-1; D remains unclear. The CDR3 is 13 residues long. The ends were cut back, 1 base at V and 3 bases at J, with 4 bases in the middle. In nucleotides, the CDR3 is TGTGCCAGCAGTTTAGACAGCTACAATGAGCAGTTCTTC. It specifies CASSLDSYNEQFF.

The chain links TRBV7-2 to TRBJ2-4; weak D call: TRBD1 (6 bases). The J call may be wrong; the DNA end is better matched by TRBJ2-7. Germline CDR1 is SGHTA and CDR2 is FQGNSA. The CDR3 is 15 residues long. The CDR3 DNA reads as TGTACCAGCAGCTTAGAGGAAGGGGGACCCTACGAGCAGTACTTC. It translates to CTSSLEEGGPYEQYF.

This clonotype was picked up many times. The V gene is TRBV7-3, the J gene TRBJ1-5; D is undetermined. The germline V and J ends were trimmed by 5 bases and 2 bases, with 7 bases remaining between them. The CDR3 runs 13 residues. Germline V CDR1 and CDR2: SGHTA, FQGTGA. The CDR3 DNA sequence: TGTGCCAGCAGCGCCGGTGGCAATCAGCCCCAGCATTTT. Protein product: CASSAGGNQPQHF.

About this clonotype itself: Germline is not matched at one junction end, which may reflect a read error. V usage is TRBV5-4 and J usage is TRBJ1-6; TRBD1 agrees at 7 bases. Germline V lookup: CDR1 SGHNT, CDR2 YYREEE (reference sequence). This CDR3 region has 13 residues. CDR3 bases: TGTGTCAGCAGCTTGGGACAGTCTACACCCCTCCACTTT. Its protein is CVSSLGQSTPLHF.

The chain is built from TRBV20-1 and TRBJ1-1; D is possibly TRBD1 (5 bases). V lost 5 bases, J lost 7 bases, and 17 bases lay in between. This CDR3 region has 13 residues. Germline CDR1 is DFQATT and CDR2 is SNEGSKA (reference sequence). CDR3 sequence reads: CSAVETATIEAFF. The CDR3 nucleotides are TGCAGTGCTGTCGAGACAGCAACTATTGAAGCTTTCTTT.

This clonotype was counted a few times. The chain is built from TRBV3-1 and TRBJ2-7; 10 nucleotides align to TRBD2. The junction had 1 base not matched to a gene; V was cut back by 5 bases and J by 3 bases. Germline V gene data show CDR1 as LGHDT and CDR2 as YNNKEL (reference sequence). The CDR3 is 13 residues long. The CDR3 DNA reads TGTGCCAGCAGCAAGCGGGAGGGCTACGAGCAGTACTTC. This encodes CASSKREGYEQYF.

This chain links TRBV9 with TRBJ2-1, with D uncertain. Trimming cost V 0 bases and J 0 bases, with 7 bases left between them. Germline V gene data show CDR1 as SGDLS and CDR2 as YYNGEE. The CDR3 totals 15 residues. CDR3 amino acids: CASSVEVNSYNEQFF. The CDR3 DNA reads TGTGCCAGCAGCGTAGAAGTAAACTCCTACAATGAGCAGTTCTTC.

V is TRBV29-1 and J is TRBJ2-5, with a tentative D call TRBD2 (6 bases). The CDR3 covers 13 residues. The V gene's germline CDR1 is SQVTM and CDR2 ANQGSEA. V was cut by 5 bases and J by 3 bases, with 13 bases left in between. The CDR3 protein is CSVQGTQKETQYF. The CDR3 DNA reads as TGCAGCGTTCAAGGGACTCAAAAAGAGACCCAGTACTTC.

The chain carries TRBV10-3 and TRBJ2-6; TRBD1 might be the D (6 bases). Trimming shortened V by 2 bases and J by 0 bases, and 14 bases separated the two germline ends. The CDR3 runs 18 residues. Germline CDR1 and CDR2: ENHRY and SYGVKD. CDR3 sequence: CAISEPFRGSSGANVLTF. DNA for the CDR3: TGTGCCATCAGTGAGCCTTTCAGGGGATCCTCTGGGGCCAACGTCCTGACTTTC.

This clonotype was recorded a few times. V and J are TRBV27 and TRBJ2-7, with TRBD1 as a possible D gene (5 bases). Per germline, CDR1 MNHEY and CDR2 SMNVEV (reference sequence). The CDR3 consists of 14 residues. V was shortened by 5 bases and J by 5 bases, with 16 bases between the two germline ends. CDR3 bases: TGTGCCAGCAGTACGCCTCAGGGAACCCACGAGCAGTACTTC. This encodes CASSTPQGTHEQYF.

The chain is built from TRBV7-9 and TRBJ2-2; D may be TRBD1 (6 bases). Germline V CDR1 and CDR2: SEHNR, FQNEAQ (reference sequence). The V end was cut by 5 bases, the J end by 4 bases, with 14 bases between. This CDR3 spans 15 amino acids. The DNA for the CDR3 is TGTGCCAGCAGCCCCCCGGGACACCCCACCGGGGAGCTGTTTTTT. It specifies CASSPPGHPTGELFF.

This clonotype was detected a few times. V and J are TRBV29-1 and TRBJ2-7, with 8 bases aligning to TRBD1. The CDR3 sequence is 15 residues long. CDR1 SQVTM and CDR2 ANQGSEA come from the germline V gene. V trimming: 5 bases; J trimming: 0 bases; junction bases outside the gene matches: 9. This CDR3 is CSVWGWDRSSYEQYF. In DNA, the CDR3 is TGCAGCGTTTGGGGGTGGGACAGGAGCTCCTACGAGCAGTACTTC.

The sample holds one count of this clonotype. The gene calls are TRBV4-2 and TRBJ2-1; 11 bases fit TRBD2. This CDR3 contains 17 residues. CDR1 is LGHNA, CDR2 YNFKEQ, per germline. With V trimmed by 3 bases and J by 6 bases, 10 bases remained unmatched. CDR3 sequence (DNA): TGTGCCAGCAGCCAGGGACCCCCCGGGACTAGCGGCAATGAGCAGTTCTTC. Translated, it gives CASSQGPPGTSGNEQFF.

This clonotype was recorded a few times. The CDR3 coding sequence is TGCAGTGTGGGACTAGCGGCGAAACACAAATTAATCTATGGCTACACCTTC. Residues: CSVGLAAKHKLIYGYTF. V and J are TRBV20-1 and TRBJ1-2, with D possibly TRBD1 on 5 matching bases. The CDR3 consists of 17 residues. Trimming pared 7 bases from V and 4 bases from J, leaving 28 bases between. The V gene's germline CDR1 is DFQATT and CDR2 SNEGSKA (reference sequence).

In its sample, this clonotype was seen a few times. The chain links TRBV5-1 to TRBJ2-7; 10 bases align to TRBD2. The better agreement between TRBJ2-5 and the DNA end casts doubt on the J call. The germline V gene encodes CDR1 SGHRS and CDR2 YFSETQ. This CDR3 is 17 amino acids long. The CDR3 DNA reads TGCGCCAGCAGCCGAAAACCTCTAGCGGGAGAGGCGGAGACCCAGTACTTC. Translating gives CASSRKPLAGEAETQYF.